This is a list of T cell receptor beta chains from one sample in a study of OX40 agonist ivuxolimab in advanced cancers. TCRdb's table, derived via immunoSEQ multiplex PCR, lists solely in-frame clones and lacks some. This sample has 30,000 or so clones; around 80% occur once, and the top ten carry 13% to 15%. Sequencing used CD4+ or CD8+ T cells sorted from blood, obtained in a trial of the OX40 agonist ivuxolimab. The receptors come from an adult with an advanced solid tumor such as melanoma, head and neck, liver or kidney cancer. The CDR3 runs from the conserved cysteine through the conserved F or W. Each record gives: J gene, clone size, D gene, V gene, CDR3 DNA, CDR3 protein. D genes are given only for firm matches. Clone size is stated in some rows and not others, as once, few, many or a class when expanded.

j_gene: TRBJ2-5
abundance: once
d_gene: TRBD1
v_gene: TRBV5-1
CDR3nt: TGCGCCAGCAGTGCAAGAGGGGGCGGAGAGACCCAGTACTTC
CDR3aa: CASSARGGGETQYF

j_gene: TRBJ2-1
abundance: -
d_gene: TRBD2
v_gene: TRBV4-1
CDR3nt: TGCGCCAGCAGCCGATTAGCGGGAGGGACCTACAATGAGCAGTTCTTC
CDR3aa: CASSRLAGGTYNEQFF

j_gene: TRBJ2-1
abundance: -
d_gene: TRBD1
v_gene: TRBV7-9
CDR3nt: TGTGCCAGCAGCCCGGACAGGGGAAGGCAGTTCTTC
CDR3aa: CASSPDRGRQFF

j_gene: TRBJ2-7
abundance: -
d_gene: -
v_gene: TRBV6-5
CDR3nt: TGTGCCAGCACGGGGGTAAAGTCCTACGAGCAGTACTTC
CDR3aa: CASTGVKSYEQYF

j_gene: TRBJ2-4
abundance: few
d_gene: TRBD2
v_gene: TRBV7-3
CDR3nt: TGTGCCAGCAGCTTAGCCCACGTTACTAGCGGGGGTGCCAAAAACATTCAGTACTTC
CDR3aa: CASSLAHVTSGGAKNIQYF

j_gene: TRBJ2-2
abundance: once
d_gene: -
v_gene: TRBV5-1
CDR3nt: TGCGCCAGCAGCTTGGAGACCTCCACGAACACCGGGGAGCTGTTTTTT
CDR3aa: CASSLETSTNTGELFF

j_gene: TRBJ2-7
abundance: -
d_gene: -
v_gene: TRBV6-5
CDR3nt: TGTGCCAGGGGGGGGGCCCCCTACGAGCAGTACTTC
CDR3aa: CARGGAPYEQYF

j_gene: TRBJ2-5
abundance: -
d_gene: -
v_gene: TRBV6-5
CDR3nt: TGTGCCAGCAGTTACGGGCGGGGTCAAGAGACCCAGTACTTC
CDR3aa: CASSYGRGQETQYF

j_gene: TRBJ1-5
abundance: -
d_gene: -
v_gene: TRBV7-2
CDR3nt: TGTGCCAGCAGCTTAGCTGGGACTAGCAATCAGCCCCAGCATTTT
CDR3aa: CASSLAGTSNQPQHF

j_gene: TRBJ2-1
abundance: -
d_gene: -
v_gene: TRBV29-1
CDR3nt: TGCAGCGTTGAGGCGGGGTTTAAGGATGAGCAGTTCTTC
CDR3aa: CSVEAGFKDEQFF

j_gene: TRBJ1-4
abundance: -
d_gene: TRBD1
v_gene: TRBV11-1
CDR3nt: TGTGCCAGCAGCCCTACGGGACAGGGGAATGAAAAACTGTTTTTT
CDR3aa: CASSPTGQGNEKLFF

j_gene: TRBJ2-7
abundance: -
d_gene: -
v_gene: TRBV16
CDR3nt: TGTGCCAGCAGCCACAGGGATTTCACCTACGAGCAGTACTTC
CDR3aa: CASSHRDFTYEQYF

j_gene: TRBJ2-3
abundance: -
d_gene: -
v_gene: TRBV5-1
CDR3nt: TGCGCCAGCAGCTTACAAGATACGCAGTATTTT
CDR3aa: CASSLQDTQYF

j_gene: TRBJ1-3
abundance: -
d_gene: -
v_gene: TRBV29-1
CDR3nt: TGCAGCGTGTCGTATAGGGCTGGAAACACCATATATTTT
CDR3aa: CSVSYRAGNTIYF

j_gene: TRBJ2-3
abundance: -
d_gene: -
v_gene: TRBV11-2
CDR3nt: TGTGCCAGCAGCTTCGCGGCATCAGGGATTTGGCCAGATACGCAGTATTTT
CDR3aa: CASSFAASGIWPDTQYF

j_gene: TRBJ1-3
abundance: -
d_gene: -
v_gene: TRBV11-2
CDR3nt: TGTGCCAGCAGCTTTCAGGTCCCCCTCTCTGGAAACACCATATATTTT
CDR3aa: CASSFQVPLSGNTIYF

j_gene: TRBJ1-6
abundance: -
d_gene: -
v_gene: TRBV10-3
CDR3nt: TGTGCCATCAGTGAGAGAGGGTCGGATTCACCCCTCCACTTT
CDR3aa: CAISERGSDSPLHF

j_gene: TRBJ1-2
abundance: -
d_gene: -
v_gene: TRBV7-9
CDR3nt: TGTGCCAGCAGCCAGACAGAGCTATCGAACTATGGCTACACCTTC
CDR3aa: CASSQTELSNYGYTF

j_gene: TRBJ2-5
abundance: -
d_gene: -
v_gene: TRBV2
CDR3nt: TGTGCCAGCAATGCCGGGGTTGTAAGAGAGACCCAGTACTTC
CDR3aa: CASNAGVVRETQYF

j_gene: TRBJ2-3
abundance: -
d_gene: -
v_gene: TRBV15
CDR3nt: TGTGCCACCAGCTGGCTGCGGGGTCGAAGCACAGATACGCAGTATTTT
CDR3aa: CATSWLRGRSTDTQYF